This TCR beta chain was sequenced during a study of cytomegalovirus exposure and HLA in healthy donors. Overall study context: A prior study identified roughly 110 million unique TCR beta sequences from roughly 170 million T cells. General observations from the study: High specificity and sensitivity for cytomegalovirus status were reported for the classifier. 87-base-pair reads could not separate some V segments, including TRBV6-2 and TRBV6-3.

Comments on this clone: As yet, its antigen is unknown.

Trimming cost V 3 bases and J 4 bases; bases outside gene matches: 9. The CDR3 covers 17 residues. Germline CDR1 reads MNHNS; CDR2 reads SASEGT. Every donor was a healthy person donating bone marrow. With 60 Vbeta and 13 Jbeta primers, the PCR was carried out. The method was immunoSEQ multiplex PCR; TCRdb's version includes in-frame clones alone and lacks a portion of them. The table has roughly 200,000 clones, 80% to 90% seen once; the top ten hold about 3.1%. Sequencing was performed on PBMCs. V gene TRBV6-1 combines with J gene TRBJ2-3, with 11 bases that match TRBD2. The sequence was obtained from a man aged 30 to 45 in good health and CMV-seronegative. The CDR3 DNA follows: TGTGCCAGCAGTGACCCTAGCGGGGGGCCGAGGGCAGATACGCAGTATTTT. Protein product: CASSDPSGGPRADTQYF.